These 8 T cell receptor beta chains were sequenced from one sample in a study of vaccination and CD4 T cells after COVID-19 (dated by TCRdb to 2022 to 2024). The library was generated by PCR. Sequenced using an Illumina iSeq 100. DNA from cultured CD4+ T cells underwent TCR sequencing with the Oncomine TCR Beta short-read assay at the Johns Hopkins FTIC core. The QIAamp micro DNA kit was used to extract genomic DNA from the cultured CD4+ T cells. TCRdb reprocessed the public reads (quality trimming at Q25 with fastp, clone calling with MiXCR) and kept in-frame beta chains. CDR3 protein sequences are deduplicated, and each keeps its most common genes and DNA. The sample table shows about 12,000 distinct CDR3 sequences, and about 40% are seen once. The top ten hold about 15% of the sample. These receptors' antigens are unknown. What the treatment or condition label conveys for this sample: roughly ten-day PBMC culture with coronavirus spike peptide pools or control peptides (ViraFEST assay). CD4+ T cells from unexposed donors were collected before the COVID-19 pandemic (2011-2018).

Source material: CD4+ T cells from blood, cultured in vitro. The receptors here all came from a human donor in good health.

J is TRBJ1-5 and V is TRBV19; tentative D call: TRBD1 (5 bases). The CDR3 has 15 amino acids. Germline CDR1 is LNHDA and CDR2 is SQIVND (reference sequence). Trimming cost V 7 bases and J 7 bases, with 20 bases left between them. CDR3 coding DNA: TGTGCCAGTACCAAAGTGGAGGGATGGGACCAGCCCCAGCATTTT. It codes for CASTKVEGWDQPQHF.

This clonotype was detected only a few times. V and J are TRBV20-1 and TRBJ1-2, with TRBD1 identical over 10 bases. The CDR3 runs 14 residues. V lost 2 bases to trimming and J lost 5 bases; unmatched junction nucleotides: 5. The germline V gene encodes CDR1 DFQATT and CDR2 SNEGSKA (reference sequence). The CDR3 DNA is TGCAGTGCTAGATCGGACAGGGGGGAATATGGCTACACCTTC. Amino acids: CSARSDRGEYGYTF.

The chain employs TRBV27 and TRBJ2-1; TRBD2 agrees at 12 bases. Trimming took 4 bases from V and 2 from J; bases not matched to a gene: 3. Germline V gives CDR1 MNHEY, CDR2 SMNVEV (reference sequence). This CDR3 is 16 amino acids long. CDR3 residues: CASSSTSGRTYNEQFF. As DNA, the CDR3 is TGTGCCAGCAGTTCCACTAGCGGGAGGACCTACAATGAGCAGTTCTTC.

The J gene is TRBJ1-2, the V gene TRBV5-4; D not certain. The germline gives CDR1 SGHNT, CDR2 YYREEE (reference sequence). The germline V and J ends were trimmed by 0 bases and 3 bases, with 9 bases remaining between them. The CDR3 is made up of 14 amino acids. The CDR3 loop is CASSLAGSHYGYTF. The DNA of the CDR3 is TGTGCCAGCAGCTTGGCGGGCAGCCACTATGGCTACACCTTC.

The sample holds a few counts of this clonotype. This chain joins TRBV7-2 and TRBJ2-5; TRBD1 might be the D (6 bases). This CDR3 contains 14 residues. Germline V gene lookup returns CDR1 SGHTA and CDR2 FQGNSA. With 1 base removed from V and 9 bases from J, the gap between germline ends came to 15 bases. The CDR3 DNA is TGTGCCAGCAGCTTAGTTAGGGGCCAGGGGCCCCAGTACTTC. Its translation is CASSLVRGQGPQYF.

The V and J genes are TRBV20-1 and TRBJ2-1; 11 bases line up with TRBD2. CDR3 length equals 14 residues. Trimming removed 6 bases from V and 3 bases from J; junction bases left unmatched: 4. Germline loops: CDR1 DFQATT, CDR2 SNEGSKA (reference sequence). CDR3 amino acids: CSATGLAGYNEQFF. CDR3 sequence (DNA): TGCAGTGCAACCGGACTAGCGGGCTACAATGAGCAGTTCTTC.

This clonotype has just a few counts. This chain joins TRBV6-1 and TRBJ1-5; D is ambiguous. The CDR3 spans 13 residues. V shed 3 bases and J shed 7 bases, with 10 bases lying between them. Looked up from germline, CDR1 is MNHNS and CDR2 is SASEGT. The CDR3, as DNA: TGTGCCAGCAGTGATAATTTCCAACAGCCCCAGCATTTT. As protein: CASSDNFQQPQHF.

This chain connects TRBV7-8 to TRBJ2-7; D may correspond to TRBD1 or TRBD2 (5 bases each). Germline values: CDR1 SGHVS, CDR2 FQNEAQ. Trimming took off 4 bases at V and 3 bases at J, with 22 bases between the two ends. CDR3 length equals 17 residues. The CDR3 region is CASSSPGGARSYYEQYF. The CDR3 DNA reads TGTGCCAGCAGCTCCCCTGGGGGTGCCAGATCGTACTACGAGCAGTACTTC.